The 18 T cell receptor beta chains presented below share a single source sample, sequenced in a study of tumor-infiltrating lymphocytes in primary liver carcinoma. Synthesis of TCR beta cDNA was carried out from 500 ng total RNA with a constant-region primer. Three nested multiplex PCR rounds, a slightly modified ARM-PCR, produced the libraries for TCR beta. It was with TRBV1-TRBV30 forward primers and a C-beta reverse primer that the first two PCR rounds were run, at 10 to 11 cycles each. TCRdb recomputed calls from the multiplex PCR reads with MiXCR, one row per CDR3 protein. This table has under 110,000 distinct CDR3 sequences, around 71% appearing once. Investigators took RNA and DNA out together from approximately 22-30 mg of unsorted bulk tissue. Sequencing was performed on liver tumor tissue from sampling region 2. Noted subset: tumor region T2, inferior pole. These receptors were collected from a woman between 55 and 75 years old with primary liver carcinoma and hepatitis B virus infection.

This clonotype appeared a single time. One end of the junction is discordant with germline, which a read error may explain. The rearrangement joins TRBV11-2 to TRBJ2-7; D not certain. CDR1 is SGHAT, CDR2 FQNNGV, per germline. CDR3 length equals 12 residues. CDR3 nucleotides: TGCGCCAGCAGCTTAGTGGGCGACCAGCAATACTTC. Residues: CASSLVGDQQYF.

A remark on this clonotype: An end of the junction does not agree with germline; a read error may underlie this. The CDR3 here is CARSPRQGSSTDTQYF. The DNA of the CDR3 is TGTGCCAGAAGCCCCCGACAGGGGTCAAGCACGGATACGCAATATTTT. The chain couples TRBV11-3 to TRBJ2-3; 8 bases fit TRBD1. Germline V gene sequence: CDR1 SGHNT, CDR2 YENEEA. CDR3 length: 16 amino acids.

This clonotype appeared many times. The chain recombines TRBV12-3 or TRBV12-4 with TRBJ2-5; 12 nucleotides agree with TRBD2. V dropped 3 bases and J dropped 5; count of bases not matched to a gene: 7. This CDR3 comprises 16 residues. The CDR3 here is CASSFRLAGEGETQYF. DNA for the CDR3: TGTGCCAGCAGTTTCCGACTAGCGGGAGAAGGGGAGACCCAGTACTTC.

Note on this clonotype: A junction end diverges from the germline sequence, so it may reflect a read error. The rearrangement uses TRBV12-3 or TRBV12-4 and TRBJ2-6; D possibly matches TRBD1 or TRBD2 (5 bases each). The CDR3 contains 18 residues. The chain's CDR3 is CASSLTGLGKAGANVLTF. In DNA form, the CDR3 reads TGTGCCAGCAGTTTAACCGGTCTCGGGAAGGCTGGGGCCAATGTCCTGACCTTC.

Points on this clonotype: The junction and the germline gene differ at one end; a read error may be behind it. The J gene is TRBJ2-7, the V gene TRBV11-2, with D perhaps assigned TRBD1 or TRBD2 (5 bases each). Germline lookup yields CDR1 SGHAT and CDR2 FQNNGV. CDR3 length equals 14 residues. The DNA of the CDR3 is TGCGCCAGCAGCCCCCCTTCCGGGGCTAGTGATCAGTACTTC. This sequence encodes CASSPPSGASDQYF.

In this sample, this clonotype turned up a few times. This rearrangement joins TRBV7-9 to TRBJ2-3; TRBD1 is a possible D gene (6 bases). The CDR3 is 15 amino acids. Germline V gene sequence: CDR1 SEHNR, CDR2 FQNEAQ (reference sequence). Trimming cost V 0 bases and J 5 bases, with 12 bases left between them. Written as DNA, the CDR3 is TGTGCCAGCAGCTTAGCGGTGGGGGCCGAAGATACGCAGTATTTT. As protein: CASSLAVGAEDTQYF.

The V call is TRBV6-1, the J call TRBJ1-5; D unclear. Trimming shortened V by 9 bases and J by 8 bases, and 17 bases separated the two germline ends. Germline V CDR1 and CDR2: MNHNS, SASEGT. CDR3 length: 13 residues. The CDR3 DNA is TGTGCCAGGGCGAAGGTGGAGAATGAGCCCCAGCATTTT. Its protein product is CARAKVENEPQHF.

Turning to this clonotype: This may be a read error, as it is one base from a much larger clone. The chain has TRBV7-8 and TRBJ2-5; TRBD1 aligns across 8 bases. The CDR3 consists of 16 residues. Germline trimming cut 1 base from V and 7 bases from J; bases unmatched to any gene: 11. Looked up from germline, CDR1 is SGHVS and CDR2 is FQNEAQ. The CDR3 is CASSLVGGRGLMTQYF. The CDR3 bases are TGTGCCAGCAGCTTAGTAGGGGGCAGGGGGCTTATGACCCAGTACTTC.

Comment on this clonotype: No conserved phenylalanine or tryptophan is present at the end of the CDR3, so a read error is the likely explanation. The chain carries TRBV29-1 and TRBJ2-7; D gene uncertain. In germline, CDR1 is SQVTM, CDR2 ANQGSEA. The CDR3 consists of 12 residues. The CDR3 DNA reads TGCAGCGTTAGGGCAGCATCCTGCGAGCAGTACTTG. The encoded protein is CSVRAASCEQYL.

This clonotype was recorded at least ten times. The gene calls are TRBV5-4 and TRBJ2-1; no definite D call. Germline values: CDR1 SGHNT, CDR2 YYREEE (reference sequence). The length of the CDR3 is 12 residues. The ends were cut back, 4 bases at V and 8 bases at J, with 10 bases in the middle. CDR3 DNA sequence: TGTGCCAGCAGCCGAGATGGGTATGAGCAGTTCTTC. Residues: CASSRDGYEQFF.

Remarks on this clonotype: The CDR3 end shows no conserved phenylalanine or tryptophan, and so a read error is likely. The CDR3 reads CASTRTQASTEAFC. The CDR3 DNA is TGTGCCAGCACACGGACGCAGGCGAGCACTGAAGCTTTCTGT. The chain is built from TRBV12-3 or TRBV12-4 and TRBJ1-1, with D hard to call. The germline V and J ends were trimmed by 7 bases and 4 bases, with 16 bases remaining between them. CDR3 length: 14 residues.

This clonotype was counted only a few times. A much larger clone differs by one base, so this may be a read error. The chain carries TRBV4-2 and TRBJ1-4; 12 nucleotides match TRBD1. The CDR3 runs 15 residues. The germline gives CDR1 LGHNA, CDR2 YNFKEQ. The CDR3 protein is CASSQGDRGRGKPFF. The CDR3 DNA sequence: TGTGCCAGCAGCCAAGGGGACAGGGGGCGAGGAAAACCGTTTTTT.

This clonotype appeared many times. V and J are TRBV7-9 and TRBJ1-2, with TRBD1 matching over 8 bases. Germline V gene data show CDR1 as SEHNR and CDR2 as FQNEAQ (reference sequence). The CDR3 has 17 amino acids. V dropped 5 bases and J dropped 12; count of bases not matched to a gene: 23. The CDR3 region has the DNA TGTGCCAGCAGCCCCTATGGGCCCCAAGGACAGGGTCACGGCCACACCTTC. Amino acids: CASSPYGPQGQGHGHTF.

This clonotype was detected only a few times. V gene TRBV7-9 combines with J gene TRBJ2-6; D may be TRBD2 (5 bases). The germline V gene has CDR1 SEHNR and CDR2 FQNEAQ (reference sequence). The CDR3 is 16 amino acids. V dropped 3 bases and J dropped 4 bases, with 13 bases sitting between them. CDR3 sequence: CASSFRGMRGANVLTF. CDR3 DNA: TGTGCCAGCAGCTTTCGGGGTATGCGCGGGGCCAACGTCCTGACTTTC. Complete variable domain (other parts from reference TRBV7-9 and TRBJ2-6): DTGVSQNPRHKITKRGQNVTFRCDPISEHNRLYWYRQTLGQGPEFLTYFQNEAQLEKSRLLSDRFSAERPKGSFSTLEIQRTEQGDSAMYLCASSFRGMRGANVLTFGAGSRLTVL.

This clonotype was observed a handful of times. This chain joins TRBV28 and TRBJ2-7, with TRBD2 as a possible D gene (6 bases). The CDR3 sequence is 14 residues long. With 8 bases removed from V and 5 bases from J, the gap between germline ends came to 19 bases. CDR1 is MDHEN and CDR2 is SYDVKM in the germline V gene. CDR3 residues: CASSTGDSIHEQYF. Written as DNA, the CDR3 is TGTGCCAGCTCCACGGGAGACAGTATCCACGAGCAGTACTTC.

V gene TRBV2 combines with J gene TRBJ2-1, with D perhaps TRBD2 (6 bases). The V gene's germline CDR1 is SNHLY and CDR2 FYNNEI. The CDR3 sequence is 13 residues long. The CDR3 coding sequence is TGTGCAGAGGCGGGACTGACCTACAATGAGCAGTTCTTC. Translation gives CAEAGLTYNEQFF.

This clonotype was seen at least ten times. A much larger clone lies a single base off, so this may be a read error. The chain recombines TRBV29-1 with TRBJ2-7; 11 bases line up with TRBD2. This CDR3 region has 13 residues. Germline V gene lookup returns CDR1 SQVTM and CDR2 ANQGSEA. The CDR3 is CGVETSGSYEQYF. The CDR3, as DNA: TGCGGCGTTGAAACTAGCGGGAGCTACGAGCAGTACTTC.

On this clonotype itself: This may be a read error: a much more frequent sequence differs by one nucleotide. V is TRBV28 and J is TRBJ2-7; 10 nucleotides align to TRBD2. The CDR3 length is 14 residues. Germline V gene sequence: CDR1 MDHEN, CDR2 SYDVKM. The CDR3 sequence: CVSKTGTSVHEQYF. The CDR3 bases are TGTGTCAGCAAAACCGGGACTAGCGTGCACGAGCAGTACTTC.